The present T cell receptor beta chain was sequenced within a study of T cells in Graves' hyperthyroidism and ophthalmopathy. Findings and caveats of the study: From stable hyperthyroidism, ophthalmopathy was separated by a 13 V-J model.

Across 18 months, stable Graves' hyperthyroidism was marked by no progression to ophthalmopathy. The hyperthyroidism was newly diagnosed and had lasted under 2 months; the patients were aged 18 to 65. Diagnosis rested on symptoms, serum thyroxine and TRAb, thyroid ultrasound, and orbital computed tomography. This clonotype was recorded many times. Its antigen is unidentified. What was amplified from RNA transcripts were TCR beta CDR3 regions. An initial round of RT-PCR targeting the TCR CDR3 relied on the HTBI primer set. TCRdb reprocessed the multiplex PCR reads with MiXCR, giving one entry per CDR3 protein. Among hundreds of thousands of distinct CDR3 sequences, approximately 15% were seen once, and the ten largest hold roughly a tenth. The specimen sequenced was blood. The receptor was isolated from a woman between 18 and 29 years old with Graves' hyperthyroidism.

CDR3 sequence reads: CASSLGTVLLSPLHF. The CDR3 DNA is TGTGCCAGCAGCCTAGGGACCGTTTTACTTTCACCCCTCCACTTT. The chain uses TRBV11-2 and TRBJ1-6; a possible D gene is TRBD1 (5 bases). The length of the CDR3 is 15 residues. From germline, CDR1 is SGHAT and CDR2 FQNNGV. Deletions cut 5 bases from V and 9 bases from J, with 17 bases between.